A selection of T cell receptor beta chains follows, all from one sample in a study of T cells in Graves' hyperthyroidism and ophthalmopathy. One entry per CDR3 protein, called by TCRdb with MiXCR from the multiplex PCR reads. The table records under 350,000 distinct CDR3 sequences, 15% to 20% of them present only once. Material: blood. Receptor source: a woman between 45 and 60 years old with Graves' hyperthyroidism. The CDR3 runs from the conserved cysteine through the conserved F or W. The D gene is left open where the match is weak. A clone size is listed for some rows: how often the clone was seen (once, few, many), or a class if it is expanded.

clone_size j_call v_call d_call cdr3_aa cdr3_nt
few TRBJ2-3 TRBV7-9 TRBD1 CASSPVETGGTDTQYF TGTGCCAGCAGCCCCGTGGAGACAGGGGGCACAGATACGCAGTATTTT
few TRBJ2-7 TRBV6-5 TRBD2 CASSYSIASGPSYEQYF TGTGCCAGCAGTTACTCGATCGCTAGCGGGCCCTCCTACGAGCAGTACTTC
- TRBJ2-1 TRBV30 TRBD2 CASRGLAGRDEQFF TGTGCCTCACGCGGACTAGCGGGACGGGATGAGCAGTTCTTC
- TRBJ2-7 TRBV5-1 - CASSLAQGRHEQYF TGCGCCAGCAGCTTGGCCCAGGGGAGGCACGAGCAGTACTTC
- TRBJ2-7 TRBV20-1 TRBD2 CSVTAGTSGRVGHEQYF TGCAGTGTTACTGCTGGGACTAGCGGGAGAGTGGGCCACGAGCAGTACTTC
many TRBJ2-3 TRBV30 - CALSRGTDTQYF TGTGCCCTGTCTAGGGGCACAGATACGCAGTATTTT
many TRBJ2-4 TRBV5-5 - CASSLGQQLLAKNIQYF TGTGCCAGCAGCTTGGGACAGCAGCTCCTAGCCAAAAACATTCAGTACTTC
few TRBJ1-3 TRBV5-1 TRBD1 CASSLRAGTGYGNTIYF TGCGCCAGCAGCTTACGAGCCGGGACAGGGTACGGAAACACCATATATTTT
many TRBJ2-1 TRBV20-1 TRBD2 CSATATSGRGNEQFF TGCAGTGCTACCGCTACTAGCGGGAGGGGCAATGAGCAGTTCTTC
many TRBJ2-2 TRBV12-3/TRBV12-4 - CASSFRSGSNTGELFF TGTGCCAGCAGTTTCAGAAGCGGGTCGAACACCGGGGAGCTGTTTTTT
many TRBJ1-1 TRBV6-9 TRBD1 CASSFGQGADYNEAFF TGTGCCAGCAGTTTCGGACAGGGGGCCGATTACAATGAAGCTTTCTTT
many TRBJ2-3 TRBV11-2 - CASSLDQEDTQYF TGTGCCAGCAGCTTAGATCAGGAAGATACGCAGTATTTT
many TRBJ1-4 TRBV12-3/TRBV12-4 TRBD1 CASRLTTGKLFF TGTGCCAGCAGACTAACGACAGGGAAACTGTTTTTT
once TRBJ2-1 TRBV19 TRBD2 CASSSSSGRVEQFF TGTGCCAGTAGTAGCTCTAGCGGGAGGGTTGAGCAGTTCTTC
many TRBJ2-1 TRBV20-1 TRBD2 CSARVVAGVSYNEQFF TGCAGTGCTAGAGTAGTGGCGGGAGTGTCCTACAATGAGCAGTTCTTC
- TRBJ2-3 TRBV7-7 - CASSVRTLDTQYF TGTGCTAGCAGCGTCCGGACTCTAGATACGCAGTATTTT
- TRBJ1-1 TRBV10-2 - CASKDPGLLGGPEAFF TGCGCCAGCAAAGACCCGGGTCTTTTGGGGGGCCCTGAAGCTTTCTTT
few TRBJ1-1 TRBV6-5 - CASSYLDTFTEAFF TGTGCCAGCAGTTATCTGGACACCTTCACTGAAGCTTTCTTT